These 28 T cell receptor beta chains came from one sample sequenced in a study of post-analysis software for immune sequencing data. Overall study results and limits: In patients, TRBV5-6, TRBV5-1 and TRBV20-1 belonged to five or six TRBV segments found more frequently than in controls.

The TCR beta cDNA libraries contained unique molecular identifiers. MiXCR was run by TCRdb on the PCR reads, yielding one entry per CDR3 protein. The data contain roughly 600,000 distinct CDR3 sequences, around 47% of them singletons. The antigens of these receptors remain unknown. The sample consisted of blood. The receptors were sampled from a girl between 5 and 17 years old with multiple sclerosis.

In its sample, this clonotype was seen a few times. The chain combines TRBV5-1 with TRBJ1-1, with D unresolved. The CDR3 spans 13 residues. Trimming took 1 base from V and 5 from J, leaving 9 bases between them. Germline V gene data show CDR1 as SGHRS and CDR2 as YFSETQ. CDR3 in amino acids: CASSLTTITEAFF. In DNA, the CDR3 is TGCGCCAGCAGCTTGACCACGATTACTGAAGCTTTCTTT.

CDR3 region: CSARGTGEAYEQYF. DNA of the CDR3: TGCAGTGCTAGAGGGACAGGGGAAGCCTACGAGCAGTACTTC. The chain uses TRBV20-1 and TRBJ2-7; TRBD1 aligns across 9 bases. In germline, CDR1 is DFQATT, CDR2 SNEGSKA (reference sequence). This CDR3 is 14 amino acids long. The J segment lost 2 bases and the V segment lost 1 base, leaving 3 bases of the junction unmatched.

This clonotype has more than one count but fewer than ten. CDR3 loop: CATSRDSPGQYF. CDR3 DNA sequence: TGTGCCACCAGCAGAGATTCTCCAGGGCAGTACTTC. The J gene is TRBJ2-5, the V gene TRBV15; possible D gene TRBD1, 5 bases. Trimming pared 0 bases from V and 11 bases from J, leaving 10 bases between. Per germline, CDR1 LNHNV and CDR2 YYDKDF (reference sequence). This CDR3 has 12 amino acids.

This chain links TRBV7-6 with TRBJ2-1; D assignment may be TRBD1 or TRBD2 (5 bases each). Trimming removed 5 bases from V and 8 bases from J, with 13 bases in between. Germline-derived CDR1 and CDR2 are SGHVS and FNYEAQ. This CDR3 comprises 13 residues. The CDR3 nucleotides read TGTGCCAGCAGCCCGGGGTGGGACCATGAGCAGTTCTTC. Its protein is CASSPGWDHEQFF.

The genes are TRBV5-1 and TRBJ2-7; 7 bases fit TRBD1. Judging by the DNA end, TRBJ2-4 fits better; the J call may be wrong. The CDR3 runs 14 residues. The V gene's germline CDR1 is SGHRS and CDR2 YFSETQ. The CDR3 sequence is CASSPNRDRYIQYF. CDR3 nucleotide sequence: TGCGCCAGCAGCCCCAATAGGGACAGATACATTCAGTACTTC.

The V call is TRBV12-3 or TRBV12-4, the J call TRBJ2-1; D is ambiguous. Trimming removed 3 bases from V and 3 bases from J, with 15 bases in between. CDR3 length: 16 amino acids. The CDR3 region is CASSFRMTNHYNEQFF. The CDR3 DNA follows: TGTGCCAGCAGTTTTCGTATGACAAACCACTACAATGAGCAGTTCTTC.

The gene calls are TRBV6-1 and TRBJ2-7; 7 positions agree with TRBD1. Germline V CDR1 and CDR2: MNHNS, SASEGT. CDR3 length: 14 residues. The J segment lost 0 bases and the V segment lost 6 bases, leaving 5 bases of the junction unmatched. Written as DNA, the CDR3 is TGTGCCAGCAGATGGGACAGTAGCTCCTACGAGCAGTACTTC. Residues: CASRWDSSSYEQYF.

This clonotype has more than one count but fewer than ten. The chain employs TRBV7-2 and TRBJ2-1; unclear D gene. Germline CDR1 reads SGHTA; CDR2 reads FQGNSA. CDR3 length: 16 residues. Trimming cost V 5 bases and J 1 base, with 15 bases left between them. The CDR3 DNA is TGTGCCAGCAGCCCCGTAGGCCTGGGGTCCTACAATGAGCAGTTCTTC. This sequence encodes CASSPVGLGSYNEQFF.

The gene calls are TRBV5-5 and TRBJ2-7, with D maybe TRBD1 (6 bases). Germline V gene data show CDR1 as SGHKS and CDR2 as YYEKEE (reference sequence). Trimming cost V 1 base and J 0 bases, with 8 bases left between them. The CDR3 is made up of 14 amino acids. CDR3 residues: CASSLPDSSYEQYF. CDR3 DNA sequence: TGTGCCAGCAGCTTGCCGGACAGCTCCTACGAGCAGTACTTC.

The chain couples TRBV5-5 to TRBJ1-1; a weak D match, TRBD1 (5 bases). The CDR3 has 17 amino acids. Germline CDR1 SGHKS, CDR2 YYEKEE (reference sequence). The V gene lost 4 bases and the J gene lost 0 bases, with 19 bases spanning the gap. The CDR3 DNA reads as TGTGCCAGCAGCGGGGGGGTGACAGAGCCCATGAACACTGAAGCTTTCTTT. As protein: CASSGGVTEPMNTEAFF.

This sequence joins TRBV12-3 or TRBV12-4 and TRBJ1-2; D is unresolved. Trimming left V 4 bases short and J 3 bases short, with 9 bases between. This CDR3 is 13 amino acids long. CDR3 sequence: CASSSPAYYGYTF. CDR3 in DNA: TGTGCCAGCAGTTCCCCTGCTTACTATGGCTACACCTTC.

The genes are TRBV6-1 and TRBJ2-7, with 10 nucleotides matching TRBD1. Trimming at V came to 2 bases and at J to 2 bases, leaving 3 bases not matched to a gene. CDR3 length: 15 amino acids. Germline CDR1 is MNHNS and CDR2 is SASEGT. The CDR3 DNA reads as TGTGCCAGCAGTGAACGGGACAGGGGCCCCTACGAGCAGTACTTC. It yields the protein CASSERDRGPYEQYF.

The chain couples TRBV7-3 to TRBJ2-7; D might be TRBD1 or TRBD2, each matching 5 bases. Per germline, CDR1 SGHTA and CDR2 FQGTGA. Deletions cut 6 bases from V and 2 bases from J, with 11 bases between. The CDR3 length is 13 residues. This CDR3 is CASRRDAAYEQYF. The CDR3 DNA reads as TGTGCCAGCAGGAGGGACGCCGCCTACGAGCAGTACTTC.

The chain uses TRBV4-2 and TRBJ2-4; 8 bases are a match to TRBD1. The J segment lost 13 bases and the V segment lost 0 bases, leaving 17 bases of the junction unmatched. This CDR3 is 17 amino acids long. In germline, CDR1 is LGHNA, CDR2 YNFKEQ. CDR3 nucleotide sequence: TGTGCCAGCAGCCAAGAATTGGCGGAGCAGGGGGCTTGGGAGCAGTACTTC. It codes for CASSQELAEQGAWEQYF.

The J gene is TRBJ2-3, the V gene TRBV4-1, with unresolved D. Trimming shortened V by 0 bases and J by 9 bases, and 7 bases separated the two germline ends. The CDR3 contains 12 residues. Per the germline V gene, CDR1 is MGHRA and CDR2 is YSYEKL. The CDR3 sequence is CASSQDLRTQYF. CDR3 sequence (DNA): TGCGCCAGCAGCCAAGATCTTAGAACGCAGTATTTT.

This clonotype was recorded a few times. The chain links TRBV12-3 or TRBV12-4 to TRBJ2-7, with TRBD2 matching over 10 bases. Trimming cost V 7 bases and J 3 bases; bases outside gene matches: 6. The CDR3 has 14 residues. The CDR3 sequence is CASTLGLAIYEQYF. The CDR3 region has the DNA TGTGCCAGCACCCTGGGACTAGCGATCTACGAGCAGTACTTC.

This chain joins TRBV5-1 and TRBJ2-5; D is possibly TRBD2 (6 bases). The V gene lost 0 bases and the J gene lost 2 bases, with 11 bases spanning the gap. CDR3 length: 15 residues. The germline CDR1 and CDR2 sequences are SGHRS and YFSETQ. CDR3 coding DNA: TGCGCCAGCAGCTTGGGGGGGGTGCGGCAAGAGACCCAGTACTTC. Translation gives CASSLGGVRQETQYF.

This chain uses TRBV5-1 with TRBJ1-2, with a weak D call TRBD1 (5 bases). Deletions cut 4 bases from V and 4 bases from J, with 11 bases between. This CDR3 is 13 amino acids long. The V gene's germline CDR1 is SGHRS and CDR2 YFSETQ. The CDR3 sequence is CASSPRARYGYTF. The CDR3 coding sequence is TGCGCCAGCAGCCCCAGGGCCCGCTATGGCTACACCTTC.

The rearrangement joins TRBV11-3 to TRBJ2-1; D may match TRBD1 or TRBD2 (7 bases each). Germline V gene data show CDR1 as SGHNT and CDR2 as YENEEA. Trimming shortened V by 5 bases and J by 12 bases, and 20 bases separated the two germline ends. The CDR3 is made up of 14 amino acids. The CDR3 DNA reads TGTGCCAGCAGCGCCCGGGACAGCTCGGGGGGGCAGTTCTTC. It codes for CASSARDSSGGQFF. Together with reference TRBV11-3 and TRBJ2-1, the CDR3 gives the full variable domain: EAGVVQSPRYKIIEKKQPVAFWCNPISGHNTLYWYLQNLGQGPELLIRYENEEAVDDSQLPKDRFSAERLKGVDSTLKIQPAELGDSAVYLCASSARDSSGGQFFGPGTRLTVL.

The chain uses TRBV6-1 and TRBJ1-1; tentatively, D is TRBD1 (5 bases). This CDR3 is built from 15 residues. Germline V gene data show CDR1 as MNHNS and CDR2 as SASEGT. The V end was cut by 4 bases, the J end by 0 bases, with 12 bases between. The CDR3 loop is CASSAYGTLNTEAFF. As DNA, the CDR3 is TGTGCCAGCAGTGCCTACGGGACGTTGAACACTGAAGCTTTCTTT.

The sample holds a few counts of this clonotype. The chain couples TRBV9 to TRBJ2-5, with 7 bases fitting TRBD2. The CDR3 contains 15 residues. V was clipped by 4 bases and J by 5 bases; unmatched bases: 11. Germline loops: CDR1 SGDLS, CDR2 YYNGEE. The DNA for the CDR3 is TGTGCCAGCAGCCATGAGCGGGGATCGGGGGAGACCCAGTACTTC. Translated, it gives CASSHERGSGETQYF.

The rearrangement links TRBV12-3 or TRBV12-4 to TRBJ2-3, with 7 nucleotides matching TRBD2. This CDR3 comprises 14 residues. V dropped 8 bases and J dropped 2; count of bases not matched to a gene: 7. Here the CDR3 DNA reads TGTGCCAGCGGGGCACTAGCGTCCACAGATACGCAGTATTTT. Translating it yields CASGALASTDTQYF.

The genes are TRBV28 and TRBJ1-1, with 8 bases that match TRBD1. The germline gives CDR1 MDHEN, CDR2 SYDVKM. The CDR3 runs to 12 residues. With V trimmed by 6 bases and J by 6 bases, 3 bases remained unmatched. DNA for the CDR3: TGTGCCAGCAGACAGGGGGGGTCTGAAGCTTTCTTT. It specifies CASRQGGSEAFF.

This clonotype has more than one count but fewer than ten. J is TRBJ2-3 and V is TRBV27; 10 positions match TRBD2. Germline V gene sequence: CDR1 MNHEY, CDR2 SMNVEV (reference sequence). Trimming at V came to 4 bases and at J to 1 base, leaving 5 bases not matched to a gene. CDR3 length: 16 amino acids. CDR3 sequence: CASSSLAGVGTDTQYF. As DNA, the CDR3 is TGTGCCAGCAGTTCCCTAGCGGGAGTTGGCACAGATACGCAGTATTTT.

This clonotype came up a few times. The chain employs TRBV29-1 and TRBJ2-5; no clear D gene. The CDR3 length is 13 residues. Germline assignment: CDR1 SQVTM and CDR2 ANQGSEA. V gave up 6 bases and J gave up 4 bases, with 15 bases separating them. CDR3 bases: TGCAGCGTGGGGATAGATGGCTTAGAGACCCAGTACTTC. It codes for CSVGIDGLETQYF. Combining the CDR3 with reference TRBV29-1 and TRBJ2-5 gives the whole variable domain SAVISQKPSRDICQRGTSLTIQCQVDSQVTMMFWYRQQPGQSLTLIATANQGSEATYESGFVIDKFPISRPNLTFSTLTVSNMSPEDSSIYLCSVGIDGLETQYFGPGTRLLVL.

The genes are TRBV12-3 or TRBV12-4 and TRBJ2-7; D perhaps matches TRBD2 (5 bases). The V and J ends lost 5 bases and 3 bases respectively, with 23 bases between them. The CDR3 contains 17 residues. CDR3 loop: CASSPGERARLNYEQYF. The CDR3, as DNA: TGTGCCAGCAGTCCCGGAGAGAGGGCTCGACTCAACTACGAGCAGTACTTC.

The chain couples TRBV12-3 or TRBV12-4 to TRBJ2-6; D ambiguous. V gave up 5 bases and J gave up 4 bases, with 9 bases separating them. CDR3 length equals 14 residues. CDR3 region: CASSQPPGANVLTF. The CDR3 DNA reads TGTGCCAGCAGTCAACCCCCCGGGGCCAACGTCCTGACTTTC.

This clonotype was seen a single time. The CDR3 DNA follows: TGTGCCAGCAGTGAGGCTAGCGGGACCCACGGTACGCAGTATTTT. It encodes CASSEASGTHGTQYF. The V and J genes are TRBV6-4 and TRBJ2-3, with 9 nucleotides matching TRBD2. This CDR3 is built from 15 residues. Per germline, CDR1 MRHNA and CDR2 SNTAGT. V trimming: 3 bases; J trimming: 8 bases; junction bases outside the gene matches: 9.